This T cell receptor beta chain appears in the sequencing data of a study of identical twins (dated by TCRdb to about 2016). With respect to the entire study: The study deep-sequenced TCR alpha and beta repertoires from monozygotic twins, unrelated adults of various ages and cord blood to test whether fetal clonotypes persist. To rule out contamination, the twin experiments were replicated at different times with different library preparation protocols.

The library was generated by 5' RACE. TCRdb records Illumina HiSeq 2000 as the sequencer. A universal primer binding site was introduced by template switching, and a unique molecular identifier was present in the final cDNA, enabling accurate counting of TCR cDNA molecules. Specific primers in the conserved constant-segment region were used to synthesize first-strand cDNA for the TCR alpha and beta chains. To control for contamination, each cDNA library was double barcoded with a SMART-Mk sample barcode plus Illumina barcodes. TruSeq adapter sequences and Illumina sample barcodes were added in two successive PCR steps. The Illumina HiSeq platform was used with custom primers to sequence TCR alpha and beta cDNA libraries. Processing in the source paper ran as follows. Unique molecular identifiers were extracted from raw reads with MiGEC, and CDR3 positions were determined with MiXCR. For each individual, recombination models were inferred using an EM algorithm with the repgenHMM and IGoR tools. The analysis of shared clonotypes was done with the tcR package in R, with sharing normalized by the product of cloneset sizes. Out-of-frame nonproductive sequences were analyzed to study raw recombination free of thymic and clonal selection effects. The public reads were reprocessed in TCRdb via fastp at Q25 and MiXCR, keeping in-frame beta chains. Rows are unified per CDR3 protein, each entry keeping the most common DNA and genes. Clone size and V and J calls follow TCRdb, not the original study. In all, the sample holds 1,800,000 or so distinct CDR3 sequences, and less than 40% of those were seen once. The ten largest clones capture over 0.25% of the sample.

This clonotype appeared a few times. What antigen it recognizes has not been identified. No base qualities exist here, and no much larger clone lies one base off it. Every donor in the study was a healthy Caucasian. The paper as a whole reports these results and caveats: Excess twin sharing in beta out-of-frame sequences was weaker because fewer shared sequences lowered the signal-to-noise ratio. Compared with coincidental sharing between unrelated individuals, out-of-frame TCR alpha sequences shared between twins showed an excess of sequences with low generation probability. Recombination models systematically underestimated out-of-frame TCR alpha sharing in monozygotic twins but agreed with sharing between unrelated individuals. Because the same donors could not be followed over many years, the conclusions relied on cross-sectional statistical analysis. Abundant cord blood beta clonotypes carried fewer insertions; young adult naive repertoires showed a weaker similar trend, while memory repertoires showed none. Zero-insertion analyses could be partly confounded by invariant T cells such as MAIT and iNKT, though diverse VJ usage argued against such confounding for most clonotypes.

V was cut back by 1 base and J by 4 bases, leaving a gap of 5 bases between them. The CDR3 numbers 12 residues from cysteine through phenylalanine. Kept here is only the CDR3 DNA, which spans 36 bases and is read in frame from base 1. CDR1 and CDR2 were assigned from the germline V gene (reference sequence) as DFQATT and SNEGSKA. The clonotype was recovered from a newborn girl in good health. Sequencing was carried out using cord blood. Recombination joined TRBV20-1 with TRBJ1-5; a confident D gene designation cannot be given. The CDR3 region reads CSARAYNQPQHF. The bases read TGCAGTGCTAGAGCTTATAATCAGCCCCAGCATTTT.